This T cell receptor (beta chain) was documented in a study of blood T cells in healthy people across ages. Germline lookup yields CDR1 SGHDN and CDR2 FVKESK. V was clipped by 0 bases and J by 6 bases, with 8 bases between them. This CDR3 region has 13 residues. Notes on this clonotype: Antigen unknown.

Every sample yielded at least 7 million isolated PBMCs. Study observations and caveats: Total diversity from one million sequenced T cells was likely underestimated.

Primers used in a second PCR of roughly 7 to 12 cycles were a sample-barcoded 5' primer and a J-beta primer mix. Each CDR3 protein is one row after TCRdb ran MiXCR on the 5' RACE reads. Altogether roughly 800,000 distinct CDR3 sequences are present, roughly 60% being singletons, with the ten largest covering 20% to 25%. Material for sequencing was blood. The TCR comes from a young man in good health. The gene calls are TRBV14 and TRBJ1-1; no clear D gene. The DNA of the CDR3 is TGTGCCAGCAGCCAAGAGGGTATCGCTGAAGCTTTCTTT. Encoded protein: CASSQEGIAEAFF.